The 13 T cell receptor beta chains listed next were all sequenced from one sample in a study of T cell changes during pregnancy in multiple sclerosis. Repertoires were generated with immunoSEQ multiplex PCR, while TCRdb's copy carries only in-frame clones and drops some. This table has 43,000 or so clones, over 90% appearing once. The sequenced sample was peripheral blood, obtained in the third trimester of pregnancy. The receptors originated from a female donor with multiple sclerosis, enrolled in a pregnancy study.

This clone was counted a few times. The chain recombines TRBV4-2 with TRBJ2-5; 7 nucleotides agree with TRBD2. J was trimmed by 4 bases and V by 0 bases; bases with no gene match: 8. This CDR3 is 16 amino acids long. Germline V CDR1 and CDR2: LGHNA, YNFKEQ. CDR3 sequence: CASSQERGAGSETQYF. The CDR3 nucleotides are TGTGCCAGCAGCCAAGAGCGGGGAGCGGGATCAGAGACCCAGTACTTC.

This chain connects TRBV6-1 to TRBJ2-3; 9 bases agree with TRBD2. CDR3 length equals 16 residues. The germline gives CDR1 MNHNS, CDR2 SASEGT. The V and J ends lost 2 bases and 0 bases, in that order; junction bases with no gene match: 3. The CDR3 loop reads CASSELTSGSTDTQYF. The CDR3, as DNA: TGTGCCAGCAGTGAATTGACTAGCGGTAGCACAGATACGCAGTATTTT.

V is TRBV6-4 and J is TRBJ2-3; 7 nucleotides line up with TRBD2. The trim removed 6 bases at V and 0 bases at J, leaving 6 bases unmatched. From germline, CDR1 is MRHNA and CDR2 SNTAGT. This CDR3 has 15 residues. DNA of the CDR3: TGTGCCAGCAGCCTCGCGACTAGCAGCACAGATACGCAGTATTTT. Protein sequence: CASSLATSSTDTQYF.

The V gene is TRBV10-2, the J gene TRBJ2-7; TRBD2 aligns across 8 bases. The CDR3 has 17 residues. V shed 6 bases and J 2 bases; nucleotides not matched to a gene: 15. The germline V gene encodes CDR1 WSHSY and CDR2 SAAADI. The DNA of the CDR3 is TGCGCCAGCAGCGAGGACCCTCTAGCGGGCCAAACCTACGAGCAGTACTTC. Amino acid sequence: CASSEDPLAGQTYEQYF.

The chain has TRBV15 and TRBJ2-7; tentative D call: TRBD2 (5 bases). Trimming took off 0 bases at V and 6 bases at J, with 6 bases between the two ends. CDR1 is LNHNV, CDR2 YYDKDF, per germline (reference sequence). The CDR3 is 12 amino acids. DNA for the CDR3: TGTGCCACCAGCAGAGATGAGGGCGAGCAGTACTTC. Translated, it gives CATSRDEGEQYF. Together with reference TRBV15 and TRBJ2-7, the CDR3 gives the full variable domain: DAMVIQNPRYQVTQFGKPVTLSCSQTLNHNVMYWYQQKSSQAPKLLFHYYDKDFNNEADTPDNFQSRRPNTSFCFLDIRSPGLGDTAMYLCATSRDEGEQYFGPGTRLTVT.

The genes are TRBV7-9 and TRBJ2-1; TRBD2 might be the D (6 bases). The CDR3 spans 12 residues. The V end lost 4 bases, the J end lost 9 bases, and 10 bases lay between the germline ends. Germline V gene data show CDR1 as SEHNR and CDR2 as FQNEAQ (reference sequence). The CDR3 protein is CASSSLSGEQFF. The CDR3 DNA reads TGTGCCAGCAGCTCACTTAGCGGTGAGCAGTTCTTC.

CDR3 sequence: CASSILASADTQYF. The CDR3 region has the DNA TGTGCCAGCTCAATCCTAGCATCCGCAGATACGCAGTATTTT. The J gene is TRBJ2-3, the V gene TRBV6-5; TRBD2 is a possible D gene (5 bases). V was trimmed by 8 bases and J by 4 bases, leaving 16 bases between them. Germline V lookup: CDR1 MNHEY, CDR2 SVGAGI. This CDR3 spans 14 amino acids.

This sequence joins TRBV6-5 and TRBJ1-3; D ambiguous. In germline, CDR1 is MNHEY, CDR2 SVGAGI. V was trimmed by 7 bases and J by 5 bases, leaving 15 bases between them. The CDR3 runs to 14 residues. The CDR3 DNA reads as TGTGCCAGCAAACTCTCGGGAGGCCGAAACACCATATATTTT. It yields the protein CASKLSGGRNTIYF.

The chain is built from TRBV5-1 and TRBJ2-3, with 8 bases aligning to TRBD1. The germline gives CDR1 SGHRS, CDR2 YFSETQ. The CDR3 covers 15 residues. With 0 bases clipped from V and 2 bases from J, the junction kept 2 bases outside the gene matches. The CDR3 sequence is CASSLGQGLTDTQYF. The CDR3 nucleotides read TGCGCCAGCAGCTTGGGACAGGGGCTCACAGATACGCAGTATTTT. Filled out from reference TRBV5-1 and TRBJ2-3, the complete variable domain reads KAGVTQTPRYLIKTRGQQVTLSCSPISGHRSVSWYQQTPGQGLQFLFEYFSETQRNKGNFPGRFSGRQFSNSRSEMNVSTLELGDSALYLCASSLGQGLTDTQYFGPGTRLTVL.

The chain is built from TRBV6-5 and TRBJ1-5, with 7 bases that match TRBD1. Germline values: CDR1 MNHEY, CDR2 SVGAGI. Trimming took 5 bases from V and 2 from J; bases not matched to a gene: 6. The CDR3 runs 15 residues. The CDR3: CASSLTGIGNQPQHF. For the CDR3, the DNA is TGTGCCAGCAGTCTGACAGGGATCGGCAATCAGCCCCAGCATTTT.

The chain employs TRBV4-3 and TRBJ1-1; no firm D call. Trimming pared 2 bases from V and 2 bases from J, leaving 12 bases between. Germline V CDR1 and CDR2: LGHNA, YSLEER. This CDR3 region has 15 residues. CDR3 protein: CASSQYPTSNTEAFF. CDR3 DNA sequence: TGCGCCAGCAGCCAATATCCGACAAGCAACACTGAAGCTTTCTTT.

The chain carries TRBV18 and TRBJ2-7; a possible D gene is TRBD1 (5 bases). Per the germline V gene, CDR1 is KGHSH and CDR2 is LQKENI. V was trimmed by 3 bases and J by 4 bases, leaving 10 bases between them. CDR3 length: 13 amino acids. DNA for the CDR3: TGTGCCAGCTCACCTTTTCAGGGTTACGAGCAGTACTTC. Translation gives CASSPFQGYEQYF.

In nucleotides, the CDR3 is TGCGCCAGCAGCCAAGATAGGGGTACGGCGTATGAGCAGTTCTTC. Translating it yields CASSQDRGTAYEQFF. The J gene is TRBJ2-1, the V gene TRBV4-3, with D possibly TRBD1 on 5 matching bases. With 0 bases removed from V and 8 bases from J, the gap between germline ends came to 14 bases. Germline loops: CDR1 LGHNA, CDR2 YSLEER. This CDR3 spans 15 amino acids.